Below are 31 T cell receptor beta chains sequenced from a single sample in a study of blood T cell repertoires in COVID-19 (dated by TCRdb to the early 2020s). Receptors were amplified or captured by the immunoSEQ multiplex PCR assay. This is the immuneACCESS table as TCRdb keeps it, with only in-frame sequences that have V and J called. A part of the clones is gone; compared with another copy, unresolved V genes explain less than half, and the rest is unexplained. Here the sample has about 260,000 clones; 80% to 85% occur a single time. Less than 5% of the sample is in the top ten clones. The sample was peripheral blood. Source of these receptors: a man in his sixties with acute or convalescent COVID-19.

CDR3 sequence (DNA): TGTGCCAGCAGCTTGCAGGGGGGCACAGATACGCAGTATTTT. Translation: CASSLQGGTDTQYF. The chain employs TRBV5-4 and TRBJ2-3; 7 positions match TRBD1. The CDR3 length is 14 residues. Germline V gives CDR1 SGHNT, CDR2 YYREEE (reference sequence). V lost 1 base to trimming and J lost 1 base; unmatched junction nucleotides: 0.

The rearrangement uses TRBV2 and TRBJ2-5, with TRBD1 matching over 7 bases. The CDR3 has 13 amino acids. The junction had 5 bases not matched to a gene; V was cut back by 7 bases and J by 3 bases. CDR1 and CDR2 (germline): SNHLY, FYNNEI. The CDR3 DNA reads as TGTGCCAGCATTTTCACAGGGGAAGAGACCCAGTACTTC. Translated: CASIFTGEETQYF.

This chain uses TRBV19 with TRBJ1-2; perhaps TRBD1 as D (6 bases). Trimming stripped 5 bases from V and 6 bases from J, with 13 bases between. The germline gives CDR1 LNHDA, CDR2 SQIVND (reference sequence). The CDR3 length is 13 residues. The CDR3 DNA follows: TGTGCCAGTAGTTATCTGGACAGCCATGGCTACACCTTC. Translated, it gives CASSYLDSHGYTF.

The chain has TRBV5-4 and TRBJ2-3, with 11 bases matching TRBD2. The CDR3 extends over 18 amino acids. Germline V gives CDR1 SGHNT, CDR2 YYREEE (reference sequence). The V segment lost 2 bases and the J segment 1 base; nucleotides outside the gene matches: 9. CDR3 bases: TGTGCCAGCAGCTTAACTAGCGGGAGAAGTTTGGGCACAGATACGCAGTATTTT. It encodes CASSLTSGRSLGTDTQYF. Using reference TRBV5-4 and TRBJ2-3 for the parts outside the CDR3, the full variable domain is ETGVTQSPTHLIKTRGQQVTLRCSSQSGHNTVSWYQQALGQGPQFIFQYYREEENGRGNFPPRFSGLQFPNYSSELNVNALELDDSALYLCASSLTSGRSLGTDTQYFGPGTRLTVL.

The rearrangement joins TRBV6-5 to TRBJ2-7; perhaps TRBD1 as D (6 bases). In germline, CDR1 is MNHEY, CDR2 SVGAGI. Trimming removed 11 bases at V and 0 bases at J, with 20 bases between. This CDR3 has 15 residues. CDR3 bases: TGTGCCTCCCGTCGGGACATAATCACCTCCTACGAGCAGTACTTC. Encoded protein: CASRRDIITSYEQYF.

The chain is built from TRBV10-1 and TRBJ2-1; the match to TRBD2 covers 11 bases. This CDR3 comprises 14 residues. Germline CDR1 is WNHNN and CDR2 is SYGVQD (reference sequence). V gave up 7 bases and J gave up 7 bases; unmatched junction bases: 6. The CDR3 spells CASNSTSGTNEQFF. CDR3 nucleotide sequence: TGCGCCAGCAACTCGACTAGCGGGACTAATGAGCAGTTCTTC.

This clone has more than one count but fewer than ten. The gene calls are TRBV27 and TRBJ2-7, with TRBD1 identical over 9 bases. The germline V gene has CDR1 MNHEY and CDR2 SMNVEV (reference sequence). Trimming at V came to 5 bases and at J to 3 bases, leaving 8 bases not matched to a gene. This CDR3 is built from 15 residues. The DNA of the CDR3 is TGTGCCAGCAGTCCAAACACAGGGGGCTTCTACGAGCAGTACTTC. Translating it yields CASSPNTGGFYEQYF.

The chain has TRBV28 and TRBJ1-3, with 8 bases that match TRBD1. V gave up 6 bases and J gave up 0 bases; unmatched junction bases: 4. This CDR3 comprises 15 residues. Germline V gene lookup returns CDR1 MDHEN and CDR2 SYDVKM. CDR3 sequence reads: CASSPGGLSGNTIYF. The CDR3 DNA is TGTGCCAGCAGCCCAGGGGGCCTCTCTGGAAACACCATATATTTT. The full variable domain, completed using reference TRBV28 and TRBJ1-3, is DVKVTQSSRYLVKRTGEKVFLECVQDMDHENMFWYRQDPGLGLRLIYFSYDVKMKEKGDIPEGYSVSREKKERFSLILESASTNQTSMYLCASSPGGLSGNTIYFGEGSWLTVV.

The CDR3 region has the DNA TGTGCCAGTAGAGGGGCGGACAGGGTTAGTACTGAAGCTTTCTTT. Translating gives CASRGADRVSTEAFF. The genes are TRBV19 and TRBJ1-1; 8 bases fit TRBD1. This CDR3 spans 15 amino acids. Germline V CDR1 and CDR2: LNHDA, SQIVND (reference sequence). V lost 6 bases to trimming and J lost 5 bases; unmatched junction nucleotides: 11.

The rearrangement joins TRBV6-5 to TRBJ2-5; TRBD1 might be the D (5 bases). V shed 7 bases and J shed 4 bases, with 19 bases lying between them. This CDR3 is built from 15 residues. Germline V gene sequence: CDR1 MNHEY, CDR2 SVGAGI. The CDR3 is CASNPRWQGAETQYF. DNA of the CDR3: TGTGCCAGCAACCCAAGGTGGCAGGGCGCAGAGACCCAGTACTTC.

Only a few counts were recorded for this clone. CDR3 DNA sequence: TGTGCCAGTAGGGCACGGGGTGAATATGCCGGGGAGCTGTTTTTT. Translated: CASRARGEYAGELFF. The chain combines TRBV19 with TRBJ2-2, with D perhaps matching TRBD2 (5 bases). This CDR3 contains 15 residues. V lost 6 bases and J 6 bases, leaving 17 bases between the germline ends. CDR1 is LNHDA, CDR2 SQIVND, per germline (reference sequence).

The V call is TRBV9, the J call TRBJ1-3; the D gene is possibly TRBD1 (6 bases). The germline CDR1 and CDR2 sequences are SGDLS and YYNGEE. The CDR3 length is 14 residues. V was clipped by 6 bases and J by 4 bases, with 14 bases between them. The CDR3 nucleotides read TGTGCCAGCACCTCCGAAGGGACAGGAAACACCATATATTTT. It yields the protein CASTSEGTGNTIYF.

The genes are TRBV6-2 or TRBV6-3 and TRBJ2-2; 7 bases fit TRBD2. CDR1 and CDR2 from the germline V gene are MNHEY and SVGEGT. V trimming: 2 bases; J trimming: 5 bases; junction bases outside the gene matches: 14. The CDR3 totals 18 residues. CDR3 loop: CASSYRSGTTGGTGELFF. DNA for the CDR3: TGTGCCAGCAGTTACCGCTCCGGGACTACCGGGGGTACCGGGGAGCTGTTTTTT.

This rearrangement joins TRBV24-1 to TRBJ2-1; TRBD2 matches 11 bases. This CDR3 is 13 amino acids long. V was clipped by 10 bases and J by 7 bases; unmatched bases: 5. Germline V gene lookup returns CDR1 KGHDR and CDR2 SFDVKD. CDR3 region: CATSSGGGNEQFF. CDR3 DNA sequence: TGTGCCACGAGTAGCGGGGGGGGTAATGAGCAGTTCTTC.

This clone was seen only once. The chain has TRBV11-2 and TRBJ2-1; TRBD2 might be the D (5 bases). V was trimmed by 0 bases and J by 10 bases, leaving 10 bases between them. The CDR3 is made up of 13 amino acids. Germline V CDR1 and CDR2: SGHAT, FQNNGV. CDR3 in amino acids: CASSLDHSGEQFF. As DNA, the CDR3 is TGTGCCAGCAGCTTAGACCACAGCGGCGAGCAGTTCTTC.

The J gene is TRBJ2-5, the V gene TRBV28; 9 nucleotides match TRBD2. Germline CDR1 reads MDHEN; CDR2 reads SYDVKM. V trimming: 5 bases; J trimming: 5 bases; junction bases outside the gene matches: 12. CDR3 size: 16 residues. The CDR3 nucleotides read TGTGCCAGCAGTCCGGGCGCGGGAGGGGGGGGCGAGACCCAGTACTTC. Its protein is CASSPGAGGGGETQYF.

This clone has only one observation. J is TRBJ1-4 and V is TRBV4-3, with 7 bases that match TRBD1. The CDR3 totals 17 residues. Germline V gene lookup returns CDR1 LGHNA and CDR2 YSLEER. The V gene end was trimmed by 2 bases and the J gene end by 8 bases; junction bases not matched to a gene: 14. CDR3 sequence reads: CASSQRPSGTEEEKLFF. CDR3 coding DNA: TGCGCCAGCAGCCAACGGCCCTCCGGGACAGAAGAAGAAAAACTGTTTTTT.

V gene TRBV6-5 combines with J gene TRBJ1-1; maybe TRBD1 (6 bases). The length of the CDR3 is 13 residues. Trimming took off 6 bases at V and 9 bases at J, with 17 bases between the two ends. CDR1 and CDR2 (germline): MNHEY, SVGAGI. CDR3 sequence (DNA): TGTGCCAGCAGCCTTCCGGCAGGGGTTCAAGCTTTCTTT. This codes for CASSLPAGVQAFF.

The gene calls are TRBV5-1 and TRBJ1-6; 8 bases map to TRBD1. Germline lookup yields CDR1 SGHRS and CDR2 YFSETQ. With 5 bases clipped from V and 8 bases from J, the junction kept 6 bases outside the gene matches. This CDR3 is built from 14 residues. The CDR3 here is CASSFGTGYSPLHF. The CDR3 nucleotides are TGCGCCAGCAGTTTCGGGACAGGTTATTCACCCCTCCACTTT.

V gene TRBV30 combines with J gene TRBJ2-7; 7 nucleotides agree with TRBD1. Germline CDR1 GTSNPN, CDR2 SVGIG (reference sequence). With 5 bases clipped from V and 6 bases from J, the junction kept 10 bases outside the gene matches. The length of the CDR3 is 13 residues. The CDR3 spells CAWVRDSFSEQYF. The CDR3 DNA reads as TGTGCCTGGGTCCGGGACAGCTTTTCCGAGCAGTACTTC.

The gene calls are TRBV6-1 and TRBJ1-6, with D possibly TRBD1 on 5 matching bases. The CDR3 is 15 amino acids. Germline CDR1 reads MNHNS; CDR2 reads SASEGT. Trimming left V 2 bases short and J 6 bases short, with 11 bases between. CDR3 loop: CASSEFRVSNSPLHF. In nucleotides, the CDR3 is TGTGCCAGCAGTGAATTCAGGGTTAGTAATTCACCCCTCCACTTT.

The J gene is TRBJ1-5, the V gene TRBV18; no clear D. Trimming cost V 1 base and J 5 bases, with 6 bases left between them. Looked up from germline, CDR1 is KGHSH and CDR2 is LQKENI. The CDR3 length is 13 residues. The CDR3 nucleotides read TGTGCCAGCTCACCACATAGTGATCAGCCCCAGCATTTT. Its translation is CASSPHSDQPQHF. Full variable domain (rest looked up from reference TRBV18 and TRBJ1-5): NAGVMQNPRHLVRRRGQEARLRCSPMKGHSHVYWYRQLPEEGLKFMVYLQKENIIDESGMPKERFSAEFPKEGPSILRIQQVVRGDSAAYFCASSPHSDQPQHFGDGTRLSIL.

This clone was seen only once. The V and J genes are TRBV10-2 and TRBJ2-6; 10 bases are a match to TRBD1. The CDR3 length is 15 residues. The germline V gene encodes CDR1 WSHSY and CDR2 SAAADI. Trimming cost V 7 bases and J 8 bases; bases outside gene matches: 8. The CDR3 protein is CASTGQGVGSNVLTF. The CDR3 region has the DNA TGCGCCAGCACCGGACAGGGGGTTGGATCCAACGTCCTGACTTTC.

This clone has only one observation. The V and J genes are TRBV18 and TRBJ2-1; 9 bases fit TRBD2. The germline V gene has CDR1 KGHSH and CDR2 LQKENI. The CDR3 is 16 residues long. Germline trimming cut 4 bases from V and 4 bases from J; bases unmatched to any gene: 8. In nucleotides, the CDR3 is TGTGCCAGCTCACGTTCCGGGACTAGCAGTTACAATGAGCAGTTCTTC. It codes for CASSRSGTSSYNEQFF.

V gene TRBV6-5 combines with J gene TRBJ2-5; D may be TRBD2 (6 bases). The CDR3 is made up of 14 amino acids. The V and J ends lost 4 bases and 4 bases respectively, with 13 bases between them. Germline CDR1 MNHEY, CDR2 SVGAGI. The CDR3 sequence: CASSSGGVGETQYF. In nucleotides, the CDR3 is TGTGCCAGCAGTTCCGGGGGAGTGGGAGAGACCCAGTACTTC.

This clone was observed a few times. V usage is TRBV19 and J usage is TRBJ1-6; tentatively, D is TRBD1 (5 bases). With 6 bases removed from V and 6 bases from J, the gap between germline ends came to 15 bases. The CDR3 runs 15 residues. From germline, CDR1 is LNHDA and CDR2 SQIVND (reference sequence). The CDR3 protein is CASRGQGGVNSPLHF. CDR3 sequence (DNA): TGTGCCAGTAGAGGCCAGGGTGGAGTTAATTCACCCCTCCACTTT. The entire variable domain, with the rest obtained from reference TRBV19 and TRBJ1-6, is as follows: DGGITQSPKYLFRKEGQNVTLSCEQNLNHDAMYWYRQDPGQGLRLIYYSQIVNDFQKGDIAEGYSVSREKKESFPLTVTSAQKNPTAFYLCASRGQGGVNSPLHFGNGTRLTVT.

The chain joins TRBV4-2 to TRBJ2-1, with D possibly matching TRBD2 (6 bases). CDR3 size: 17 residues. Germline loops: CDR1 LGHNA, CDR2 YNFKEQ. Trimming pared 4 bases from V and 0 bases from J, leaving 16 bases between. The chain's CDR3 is CASSRLAGGTSYNEQFF. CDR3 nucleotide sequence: TGTGCCAGCAGCCGGCTCGCCGGAGGGACCTCCTACAATGAGCAGTTCTTC.

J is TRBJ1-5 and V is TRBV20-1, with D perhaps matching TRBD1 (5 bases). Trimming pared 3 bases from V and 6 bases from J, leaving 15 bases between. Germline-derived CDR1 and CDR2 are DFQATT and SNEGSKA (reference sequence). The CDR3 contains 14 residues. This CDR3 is CSASSSGGTQPQHF. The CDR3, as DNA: TGCAGTGCTAGTAGTTCCGGGGGGACTCAGCCCCAGCATTTT.

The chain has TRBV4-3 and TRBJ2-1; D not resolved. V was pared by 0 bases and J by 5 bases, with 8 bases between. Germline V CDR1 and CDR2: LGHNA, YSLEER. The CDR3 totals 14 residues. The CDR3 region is CASSQDSVNNEQFF. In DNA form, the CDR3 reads TGCGCCAGCAGCCAAGATTCGGTCAACAATGAGCAGTTCTTC.

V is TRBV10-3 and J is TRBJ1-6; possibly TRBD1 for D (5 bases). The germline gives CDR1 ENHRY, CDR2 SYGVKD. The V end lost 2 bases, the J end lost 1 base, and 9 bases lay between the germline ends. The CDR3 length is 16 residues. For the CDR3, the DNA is TGTGCCATCAGTGAGAGGTCAGGGTCCTATAATTCACCCCTCCACTTT. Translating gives CAISERSGSYNSPLHF.

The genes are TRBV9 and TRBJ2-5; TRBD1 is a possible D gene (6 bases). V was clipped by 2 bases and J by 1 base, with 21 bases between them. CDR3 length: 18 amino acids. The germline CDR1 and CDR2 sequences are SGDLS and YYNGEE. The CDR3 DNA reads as TGTGCCAGCAGCGTGGGGCTGCTAGGGGGTCCAGCCCAAGAGACCCAGTACTTC. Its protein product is CASSVGLLGGPAQETQYF.